The clone carrying this T cell receptor beta chain was seen just once. This specimen belongs to a study of PD-L1 blockade in urothelial cancer. Overall study context: In the patient group, most of the roughly 30 were males with bladder-origin urothelial cancer. Blood-derived samples held a median about 130,000 T cells.

Deletions cut 4 bases from V and 8 bases from J, with 17 bases between. CDR3 length equals 14 residues. Per the germline V gene, CDR1 is SNHLY and CDR2 is FYNNEI. Described time point: pretreatment peripheral blood. Measured with immunoSEQ multiplex PCR; TCRdb has only the in-frame clones, and not every one. The sample yields about 47,000 clones, around 84% seen once. The TCR comes from a man aged 60 to 75 with urothelial cancer. The J gene is TRBJ1-1, the V gene TRBV2, with a weak D call TRBD1 (5 bases). Material: PBMCs, obtained around atezolizumab (anti-PD-L1) treatment. The CDR3 bases are TGTGCCAGCAGTGGAGGCAGTACAGGCCGAGAAGCTTTCTTT. This translates into CASSGGSTGREAFF. Based on the CDR3 plus reference TRBV2 and TRBJ1-1, the full variable domain is EPEVTQTPSHQVTQMGQEVILRCVPISNHLYFYWYRQILGQKVEFLVSFYNNEISEKSEIFDDQFSVERPDGSNFTLKIRSTKLEDSAMYFCASSGGSTGREAFFGQGTRLTVV.